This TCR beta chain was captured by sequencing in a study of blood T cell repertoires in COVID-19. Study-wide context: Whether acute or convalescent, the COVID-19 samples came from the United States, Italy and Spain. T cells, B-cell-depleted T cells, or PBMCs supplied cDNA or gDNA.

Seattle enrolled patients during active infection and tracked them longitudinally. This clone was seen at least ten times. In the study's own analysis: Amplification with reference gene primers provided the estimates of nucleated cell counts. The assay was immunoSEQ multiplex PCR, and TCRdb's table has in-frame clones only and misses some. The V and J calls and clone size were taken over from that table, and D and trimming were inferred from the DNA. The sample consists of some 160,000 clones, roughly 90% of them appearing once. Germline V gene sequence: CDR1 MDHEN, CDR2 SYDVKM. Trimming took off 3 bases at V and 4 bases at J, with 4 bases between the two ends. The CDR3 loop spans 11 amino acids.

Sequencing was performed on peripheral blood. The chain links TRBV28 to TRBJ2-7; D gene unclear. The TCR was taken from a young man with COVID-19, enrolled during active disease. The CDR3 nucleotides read TGTGCCAGCAGTTTCCAGTACGAGCAGTACTTC. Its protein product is CASSFQYEQYF.